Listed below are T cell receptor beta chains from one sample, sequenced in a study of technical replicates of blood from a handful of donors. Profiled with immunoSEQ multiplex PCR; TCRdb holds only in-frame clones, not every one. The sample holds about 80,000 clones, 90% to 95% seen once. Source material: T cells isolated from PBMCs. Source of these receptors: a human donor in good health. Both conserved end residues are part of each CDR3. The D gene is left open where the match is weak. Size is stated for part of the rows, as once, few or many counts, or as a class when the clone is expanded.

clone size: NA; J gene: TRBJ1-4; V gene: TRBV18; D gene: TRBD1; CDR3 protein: CASSPGQDNEKLFF; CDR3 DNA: TGTGCCAGCTCTCCGGGACAGGACAATGAAAAACTGTTTTTT
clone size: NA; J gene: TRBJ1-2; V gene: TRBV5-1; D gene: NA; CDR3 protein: CASSLAMDRANYGYTF; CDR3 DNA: TGCGCCAGCAGCTTGGCCATGGACAGAGCTAACTATGGCTACACCTTC
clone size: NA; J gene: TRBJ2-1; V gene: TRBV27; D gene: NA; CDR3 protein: CASSLARDEQFF; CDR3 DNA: TGTGCCAGCAGTTTAGCCAGGGATGAGCAGTTCTTC
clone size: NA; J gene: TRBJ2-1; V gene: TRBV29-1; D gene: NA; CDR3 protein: CSVDLSASRGYNEQFF; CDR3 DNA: TGCAGCGTTGATCTTTCGGCCTCTAGGGGCTACAATGAGCAGTTCTTC
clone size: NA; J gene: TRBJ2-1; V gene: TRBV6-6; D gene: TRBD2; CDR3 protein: CASSSSGVYNEQFF; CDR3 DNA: TGTGCCAGCAGTTCTAGCGGGGTTTACAATGAGCAGTTCTTC
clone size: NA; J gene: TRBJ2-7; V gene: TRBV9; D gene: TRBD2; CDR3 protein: CASSLGGEGEQYF; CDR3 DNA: TGTGCCAGCAGCCTGGGGGGGGAAGGCGAGCAGTACTTC
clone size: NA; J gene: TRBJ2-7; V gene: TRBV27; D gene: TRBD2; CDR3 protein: CASTGGGSSYEQYF; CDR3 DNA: TGTGCCAGCACCGGCGGGGGAAGCTCCTACGAGCAGTACTTC
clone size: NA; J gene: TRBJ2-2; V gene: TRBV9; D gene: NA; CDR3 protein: CASSVGFGAGELFF; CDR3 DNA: TGTGCCAGCAGCGTAGGCTTCGGGGCCGGGGAGCTGTTTTTT
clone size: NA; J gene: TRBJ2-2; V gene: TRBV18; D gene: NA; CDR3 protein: CASSPPNTGELFF; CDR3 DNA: TGTGCCAGCTCACCTCCTAACACCGGGGAGCTGTTTTTT
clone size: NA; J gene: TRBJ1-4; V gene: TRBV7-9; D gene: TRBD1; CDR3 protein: CAIERDRRDEKLFF; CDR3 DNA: TGTGCCATCGAGAGGGACAGGCGTGACGAAAAACTGTTTTTT
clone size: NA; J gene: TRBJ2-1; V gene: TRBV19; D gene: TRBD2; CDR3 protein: CASSSSGIRNEQFF; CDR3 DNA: TGTGCCAGTAGCAGTAGCGGGATAAGGAATGAGCAGTTCTTC
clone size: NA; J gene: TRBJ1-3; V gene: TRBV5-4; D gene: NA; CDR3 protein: CASSFYLGSSGNTIYF; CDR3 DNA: TGTGCCAGCAGCTTTTATCTGGGGAGCTCTGGAAACACCATATATTTT
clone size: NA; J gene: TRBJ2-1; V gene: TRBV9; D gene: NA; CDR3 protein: CASSVARYGGIYNEQFF; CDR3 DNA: TGTGCCAGCAGCGTAGCCCGATACGGCGGGATCTACAATGAGCAGTTCTTC
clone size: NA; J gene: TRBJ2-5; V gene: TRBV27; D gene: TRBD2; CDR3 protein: CASIPLAGVVGETQYF; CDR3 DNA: TGTGCCAGCATTCCCCTAGCGGGAGTGGTTGGAGAGACCCAGTACTTC
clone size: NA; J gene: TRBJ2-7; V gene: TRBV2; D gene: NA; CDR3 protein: CASSQGAGVYEQYF; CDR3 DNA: TGTGCCAGCAGCCAGGGGGCGGGAGTGTACGAGCAGTACTTC
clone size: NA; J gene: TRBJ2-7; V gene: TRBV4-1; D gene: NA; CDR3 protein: CASSQVGVGEQYF; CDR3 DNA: TGCGCCAGCAGCCAAGTGGGAGTCGGCGAGCAGTACTTC
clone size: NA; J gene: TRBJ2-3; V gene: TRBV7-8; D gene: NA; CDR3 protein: CASSLVPSLDTQYF; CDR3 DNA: TGTGCCAGCAGCTTAGTGCCTAGTCTGGATACGCAGTATTTT
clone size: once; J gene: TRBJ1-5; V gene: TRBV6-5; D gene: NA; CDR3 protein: CASSEGLPNQPQHF; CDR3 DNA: TGTGCCAGCAGTGAGGGCCTCCCCAATCAGCCCCAGCATTTT
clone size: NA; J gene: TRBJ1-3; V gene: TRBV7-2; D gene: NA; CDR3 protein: CASSPQLPRSGNTIYF; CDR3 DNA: TGTGCCAGCAGCCCCCAACTCCCACGCTCCGGAAACACCATATATTTT
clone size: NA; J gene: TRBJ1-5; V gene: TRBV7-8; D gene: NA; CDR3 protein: CASSPYRISNQPQHF; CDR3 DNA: TGTGCCAGCAGTCCCTACAGAATTAGCAATCAGCCCCAGCATTTT
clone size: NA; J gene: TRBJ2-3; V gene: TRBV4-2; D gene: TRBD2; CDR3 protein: CASSPLAGEVADTQYF; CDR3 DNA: TGTGCCAGCAGCCCGCTAGCGGGAGAAGTTGCAGATACGCAGTATTTT
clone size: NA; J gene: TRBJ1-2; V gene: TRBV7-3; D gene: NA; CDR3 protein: CASSLAPGEGYTF; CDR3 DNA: TGTGCCAGCAGCTTAGCACCAGGGGAAGGCTACACCTTC
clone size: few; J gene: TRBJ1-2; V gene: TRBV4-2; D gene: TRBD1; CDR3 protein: CASSQARTGYSGYTF; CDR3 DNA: TGTGCCAGCAGCCAAGCCCGGACAGGGTATAGTGGCTACACCTTC
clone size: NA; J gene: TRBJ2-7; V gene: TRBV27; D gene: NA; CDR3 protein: CASSFTGSIYEQYF; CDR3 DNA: TGTGCCAGCAGTTTTACGGGATCTATCTACGAGCAGTACTTC
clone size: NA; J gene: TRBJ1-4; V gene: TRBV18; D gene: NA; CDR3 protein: CASSPYEALEKLFF; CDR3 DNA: TGTGCCAGCTCACCATATGAGGCCCTAGAAAAACTGTTTTTT
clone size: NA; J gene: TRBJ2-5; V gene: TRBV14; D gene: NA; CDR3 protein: CASSLASRETQYF; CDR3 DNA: TGTGCCAGCAGCCTGGCTTCCAGAGAGACCCAGTACTTC
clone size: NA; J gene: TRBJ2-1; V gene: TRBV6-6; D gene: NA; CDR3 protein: CASSYGGHSSYNEQFF; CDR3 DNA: TGTGCCAGCAGTTATGGCGGGCACAGCTCCTACAATGAGCAGTTCTTC
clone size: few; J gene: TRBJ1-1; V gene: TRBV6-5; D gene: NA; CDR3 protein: CASSIRTDDTEAFF; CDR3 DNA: TGTGCCAGCAGTATACGGACTGACGACACTGAAGCTTTCTTT
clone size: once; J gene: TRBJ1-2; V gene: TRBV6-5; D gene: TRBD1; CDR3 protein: CASSVQGARGYTF; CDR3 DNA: TGTGCCAGCAGTGTACAGGGGGCGCGTGGCTACACCTTC
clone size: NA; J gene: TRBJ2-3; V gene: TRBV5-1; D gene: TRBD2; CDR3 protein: CASTLAGGPSDTQYF; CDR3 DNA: TGCGCCAGCACCTTAGCGGGAGGGCCTTCGGATACGCAGTATTTT
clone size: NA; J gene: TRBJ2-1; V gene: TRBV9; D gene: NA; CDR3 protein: CASSVGRVSYNEQFF; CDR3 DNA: TGTGCCAGCAGCGTGGGGAGAGTCTCCTACAATGAGCAGTTCTTC
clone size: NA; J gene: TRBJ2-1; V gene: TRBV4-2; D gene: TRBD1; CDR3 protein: CASSPTGGSYNEQFF; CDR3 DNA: TGTGCCAGCAGCCCGACAGGGGGCTCTTACAATGAGCAGTTCTTC
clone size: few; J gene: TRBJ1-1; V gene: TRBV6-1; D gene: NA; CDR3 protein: CASKEVAEAFF; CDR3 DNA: TGTGCCAGCAAAGAGGTTGCTGAAGCTTTCTTT
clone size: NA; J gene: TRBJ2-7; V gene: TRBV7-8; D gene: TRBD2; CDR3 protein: CASSAPGLAGGRHEQYF; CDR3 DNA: TGTGCCAGCAGCGCCCCGGGACTAGCGGGAGGGCGCCACGAGCAGTACTTC
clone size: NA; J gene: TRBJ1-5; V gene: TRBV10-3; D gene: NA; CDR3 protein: CAIREGDDQPQHF; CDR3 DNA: TGTGCCATCCGGGAGGGGGACGATCAGCCCCAGCATTTT
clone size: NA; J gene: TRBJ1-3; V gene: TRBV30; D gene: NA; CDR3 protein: CAWTRFGNTIYF; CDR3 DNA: TGTGCCTGGACGCGGTTTGGAAACACCATATATTTT
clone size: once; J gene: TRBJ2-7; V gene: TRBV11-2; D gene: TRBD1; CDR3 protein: CASSLGGQGLFYEQYF; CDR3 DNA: TGTGCCAGCAGCTTAGGCGGACAGGGGTTGTTCTACGAGCAGTACTTC
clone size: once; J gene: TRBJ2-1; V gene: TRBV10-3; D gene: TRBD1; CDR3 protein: CAITGRDRGLNEQFF; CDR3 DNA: TGTGCCATCACCGGCCGGGACAGGGGGCTCAATGAGCAGTTCTTC
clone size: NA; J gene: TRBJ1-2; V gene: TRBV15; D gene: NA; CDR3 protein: CATRRIGWRYGYTF; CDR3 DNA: TGTGCCACCAGGAGGATAGGGTGGAGGTATGGCTACACCTTC
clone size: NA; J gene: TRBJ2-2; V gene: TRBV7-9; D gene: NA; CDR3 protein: CASSSNTGELFF; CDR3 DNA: TGTGCCAGCAGCTCCAATACCGGGGAGCTGTTTTTT